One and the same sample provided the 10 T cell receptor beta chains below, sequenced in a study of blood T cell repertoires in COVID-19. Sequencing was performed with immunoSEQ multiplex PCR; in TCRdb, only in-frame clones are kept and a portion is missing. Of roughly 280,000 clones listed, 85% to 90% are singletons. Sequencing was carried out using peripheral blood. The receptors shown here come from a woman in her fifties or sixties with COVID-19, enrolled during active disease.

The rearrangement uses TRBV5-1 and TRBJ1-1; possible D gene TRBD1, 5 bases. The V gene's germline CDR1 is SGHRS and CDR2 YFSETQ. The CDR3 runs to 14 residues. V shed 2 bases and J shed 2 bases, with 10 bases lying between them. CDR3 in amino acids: CASSLGVGNTEAFF. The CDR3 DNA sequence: TGCGCCAGCAGCTTAGGGGTGGGAAACACTGAAGCTTTCTTT. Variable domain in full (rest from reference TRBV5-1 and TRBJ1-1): KAGVTQTPRYLIKTRGQQVTLSCSPISGHRSVSWYQQTPGQGLQFLFEYFSETQRNKGNFPGRFSGRQFSNSRSEMNVSTLELGDSALYLCASSLGVGNTEAFFGQGTRLTVV.

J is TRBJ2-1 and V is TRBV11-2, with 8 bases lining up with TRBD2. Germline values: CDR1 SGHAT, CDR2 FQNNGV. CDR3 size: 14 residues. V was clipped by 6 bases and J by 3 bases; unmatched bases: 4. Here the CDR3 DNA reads TGTGCCAGCAGGGTTAGCGGGGACTACAATGAGCAGTTCTTC. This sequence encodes CASRVSGDYNEQFF.

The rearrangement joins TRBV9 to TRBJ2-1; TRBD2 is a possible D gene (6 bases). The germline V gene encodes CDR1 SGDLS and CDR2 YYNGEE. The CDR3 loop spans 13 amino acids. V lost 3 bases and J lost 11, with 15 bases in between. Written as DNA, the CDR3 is TGTGCCAGCAGCGCCTTCTCTGGAGGGCAGCAGTTCTTC. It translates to CASSAFSGGQQFF.

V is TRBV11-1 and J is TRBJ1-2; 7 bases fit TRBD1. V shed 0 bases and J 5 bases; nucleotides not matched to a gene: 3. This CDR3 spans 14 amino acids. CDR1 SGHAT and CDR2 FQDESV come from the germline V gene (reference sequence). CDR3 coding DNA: TGTGCCAGCAGCTTAGCCGGGACAGTATATGGCTACACCTTC. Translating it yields CASSLAGTVYGYTF.

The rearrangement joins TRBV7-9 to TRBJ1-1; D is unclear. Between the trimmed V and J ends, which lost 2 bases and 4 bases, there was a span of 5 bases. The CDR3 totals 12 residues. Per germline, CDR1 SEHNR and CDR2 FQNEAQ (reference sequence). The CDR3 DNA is TGTGCCAGCAGCTTATTCGGCACTGAAGCTTTCTTT. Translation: CASSLFGTEAFF.

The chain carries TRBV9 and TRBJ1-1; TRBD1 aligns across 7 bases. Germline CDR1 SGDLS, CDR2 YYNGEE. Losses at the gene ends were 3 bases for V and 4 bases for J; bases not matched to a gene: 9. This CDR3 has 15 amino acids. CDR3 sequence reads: CASSARQGLGTEAFF. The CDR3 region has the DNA TGTGCCAGCAGCGCCCGACAGGGCTTGGGCACTGAAGCTTTCTTT.

The CDR3 reads CASSIIPSGRRYNEQFF. CDR3 bases: TGTGCCAGTAGTATAATTCCTAGCGGGAGAAGATACAATGAGCAGTTCTTC. V gene TRBV19 combines with J gene TRBJ2-1; 10 nucleotides align to TRBD2. Per germline, CDR1 LNHDA and CDR2 SQIVND (reference sequence). There are 17 residues in the CDR3. Losses at the gene ends were 2 bases for V and 4 bases for J; bases not matched to a gene: 8.

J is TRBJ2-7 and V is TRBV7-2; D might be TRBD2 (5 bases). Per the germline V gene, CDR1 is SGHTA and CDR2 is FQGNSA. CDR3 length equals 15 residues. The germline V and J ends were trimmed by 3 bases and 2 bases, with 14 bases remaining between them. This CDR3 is CASSLDPGKAYEQYF. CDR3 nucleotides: TGTGCCAGCAGCTTGGACCCCGGGAAAGCCTACGAGCAGTACTTC.

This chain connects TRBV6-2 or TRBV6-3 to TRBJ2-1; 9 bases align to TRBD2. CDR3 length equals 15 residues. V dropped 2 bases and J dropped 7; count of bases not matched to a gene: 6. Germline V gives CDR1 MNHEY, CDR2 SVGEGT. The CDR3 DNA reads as TGTGCCAGCAGTTACAAGCGCGGGAGGGAGAATGAGCAGTTCTTC. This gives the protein CASSYKRGRENEQFF.

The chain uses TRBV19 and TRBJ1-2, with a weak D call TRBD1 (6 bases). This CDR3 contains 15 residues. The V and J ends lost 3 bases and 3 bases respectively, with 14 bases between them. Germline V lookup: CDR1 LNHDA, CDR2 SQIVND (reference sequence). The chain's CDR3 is CASSMDRRAHYGYTF. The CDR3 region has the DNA TGTGCCAGTAGTATGGACAGAAGGGCCCACTATGGCTACACCTTC. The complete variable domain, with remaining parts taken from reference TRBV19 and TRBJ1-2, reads DGGITQSPKYLFRKEGQNVTLSCEQNLNHDAMYWYRQDPGQGLRLIYYSQIVNDFQKGDIAEGYSVSREKKESFPLTVTSAQKNPTAFYLCASSMDRRAHYGYTFGSGTRLTVV.